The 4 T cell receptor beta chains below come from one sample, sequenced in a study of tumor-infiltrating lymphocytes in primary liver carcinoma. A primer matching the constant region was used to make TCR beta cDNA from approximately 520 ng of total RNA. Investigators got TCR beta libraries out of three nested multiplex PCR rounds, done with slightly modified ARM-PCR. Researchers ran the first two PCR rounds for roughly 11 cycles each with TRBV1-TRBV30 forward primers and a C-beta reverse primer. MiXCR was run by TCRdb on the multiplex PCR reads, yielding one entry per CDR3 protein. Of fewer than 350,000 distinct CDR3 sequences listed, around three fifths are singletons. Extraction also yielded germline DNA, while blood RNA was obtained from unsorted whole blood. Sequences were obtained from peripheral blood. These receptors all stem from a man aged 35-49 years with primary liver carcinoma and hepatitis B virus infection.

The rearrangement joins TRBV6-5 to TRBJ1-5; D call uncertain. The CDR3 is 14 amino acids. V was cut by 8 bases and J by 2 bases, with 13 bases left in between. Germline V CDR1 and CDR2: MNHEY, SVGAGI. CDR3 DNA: TGTGCCAGCGCCCGCGAATTCGGCAATCAGCCCCAGCATTTT. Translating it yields CASAREFGNQPQHF.

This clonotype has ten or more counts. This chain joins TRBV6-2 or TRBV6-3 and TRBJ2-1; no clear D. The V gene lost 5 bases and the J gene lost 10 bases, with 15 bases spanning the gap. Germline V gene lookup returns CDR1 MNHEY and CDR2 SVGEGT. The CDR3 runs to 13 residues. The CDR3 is CASSDPPQDEQFF. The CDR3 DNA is TGTGCCAGCAGTGACCCTCCCCAAGACGAGCAGTTCTTC.

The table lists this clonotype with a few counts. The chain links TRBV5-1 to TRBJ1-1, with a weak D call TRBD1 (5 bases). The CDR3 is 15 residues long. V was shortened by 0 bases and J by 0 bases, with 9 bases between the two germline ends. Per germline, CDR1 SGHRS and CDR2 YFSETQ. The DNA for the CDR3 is TGCGCCAGCAGCTTGGAGACAGTAATGAACACTGAAGCTTTCTTT. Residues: CASSLETVMNTEAFF.

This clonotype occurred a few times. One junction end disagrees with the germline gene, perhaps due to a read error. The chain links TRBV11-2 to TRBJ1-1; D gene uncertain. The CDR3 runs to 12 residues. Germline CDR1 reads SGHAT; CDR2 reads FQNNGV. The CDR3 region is CASSSYQKEAFF. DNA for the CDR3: TGTGCTAGCAGCTCATACCAAAAGGAGGCTTTCTTT.